This T cell receptor beta chain originates from a study of cytomegalovirus exposure and HLA in healthy donors. Overall study context: The 90 to 150 validation repertoires matched the 500 to 750 first-cohort repertoires in platform, a later analysis reported. Points from the study as a whole: According to the study, around 180 TCR beta chains were cytomegalovirus-associated. Reportedly, cytomegalovirus status was diagnosed with high sensitivity and specificity.

Germline V gives CDR1 SGHTA, CDR2 FQGNSA. V was clipped by 1 base and J by 0 bases, with 9 bases between them. CDR3 size: 15 residues. As regards this clone: Its target is not known.

Only in-frame clones appear in the TCRdb table, and some are missing; sequencing was by immunoSEQ multiplex PCR. Among 55,000 to 70,000 clones listed, just under 95% were seen once. The origin of this receptor is a young man in good health and CMV-seronegative. The chain couples TRBV7-2 to TRBJ1-1; a weak D match, TRBD1 (6 bases). The sequenced sample consisted of PBMCs. The CDR3 DNA sequence: TGTGCCAGCAGCTTAGGGAGGACAGTGAACACTGAAGCTTTCTTT. Translating gives CASSLGRTVNTEAFF.